This TCR beta chain comes out of a study of blood T cells in healthy people across ages. Study findings and constraints: PBMCs that were unsorted prevented a conclusive naive versus antigen-experienced comparison. Long-lived and aged donors differed, with more naive CD4+ cells and higher diversity in the long-lived.

Together with a sample-barcoded 5' primer, a J-beta primer mix was included in a second PCR lasting about 7 to 12 cycles. TCRdb re-analysed the 5' RACE reads in MiXCR, keeping a single row per CDR3 protein. The sample lists more than 1,400,000 distinct CDR3 sequences; approximately 42% were seen once. Peripheral blood, about 10 milliliters per donor, was collected. Turning to this clonotype: Its matching antigen is unknown.

The sequence was obtained from a woman younger than 30 in good health. Sequencing used blood.

Here the CDR3 DNA reads TGTGCCAGCAGCGTAGGTGGGGCTGCCACTGAAGCTTTCTTT. It encodes CASSVGGAATEAFF. The rearrangement links TRBV9 to TRBJ1-1, with D possibly being TRBD1 (5 bases). With 0 bases removed from V and 4 bases from J, the gap between germline ends came to 10 bases. Germline values: CDR1 SGDLS, CDR2 YYNGEE. The CDR3 loop spans 14 amino acids.